This entry lists 10 T cell receptor beta chains sequenced from one sample in a study of TIL therapy for anti-PD-1-resistant metastatic lung cancer. The immunoSEQ assay was v3. Here immunoSEQ multiplex PCR was the method, and the copy in TCRdb shows in-frame clones only, minus some. The sample carries 21,000 or so clones, over 70% recorded once. Specified time point: pre-treatment sample, taken before nivolumab and TIL therapy. The sequencing here drew on blood, taken at baseline. All receptors derive from a person aged 25-80 years with non-small cell lung cancer.

The chain uses TRBV6-1 and TRBJ2-7; D is unclear. V was trimmed by 0 bases and J by 12 bases, leaving 18 bases between them. Germline V gives CDR1 MNHNS, CDR2 SASEGT. This CDR3 spans 14 amino acids. The CDR3 sequence is CASSEARIAHSRYF. CDR3 nucleotides: TGTGCCAGCAGTGAAGCGCGGATCGCTCATTCACGGTACTTC.

The chain combines TRBV4-1 with TRBJ2-7; D gene unclear. The V end was cut by 1 base, the J end by 0 bases, with 13 bases between. The CDR3 extends over 16 amino acids. The germline V gene encodes CDR1 MGHRA and CDR2 YSYEKL. The CDR3 loop is CASSQALSNPSYEQYF. CDR3 bases: TGCGCCAGCAGCCAAGCGTTAAGTAACCCCTCCTACGAGCAGTACTTC.

The J gene is TRBJ1-2, the V gene TRBV5-1; D not resolved. Germline values: CDR1 SGHRS, CDR2 YFSETQ. V lost 0 bases and J 1 base, leaving 4 bases between the germline ends. This CDR3 is built from 13 residues. CDR3 bases: TGCGCCAGCAGCTTGGAGGATAACTATGGCTACACCTTC. Protein: CASSLEDNYGYTF.

The genes are TRBV29-1 and TRBJ2-7, with D hard to call. Germline V gene sequence: CDR1 SQVTM, CDR2 ANQGSEA. V was trimmed by 7 bases and J by 0 bases, leaving 10 bases between them. The CDR3 covers 12 residues. CDR3 coding DNA: TGCAGCGCCCTGGATCGCTCCTACGAGCAGTACTTC. It specifies CSALDRSYEQYF.

The count of this clone is one. This chain joins TRBV30 and TRBJ1-5; TRBD1 matches at 8 bases. Germline CDR1 is GTSNPN and CDR2 is SVGIG (reference sequence). The CDR3 is made up of 14 amino acids. The V gene end was trimmed by 2 bases and the J gene end by 7 bases; junction bases not matched to a gene: 7. CDR3 protein: CAWSPDRVEQPQHF. The CDR3 nucleotides read TGTGCCTGGAGTCCGGACAGGGTGGAGCAGCCCCAGCATTTT.

This chain uses TRBV19 with TRBJ2-6; D ambiguous. CDR1 is LNHDA, CDR2 SQIVND, per germline (reference sequence). V shed 6 bases and J shed 1 base, with 10 bases lying between them. The CDR3 covers 15 residues. CDR3 bases: TGTGCCAGTAGACTCGACATGTCTGGGGCCAACGTCCTGACTTTC. The encoded protein is CASRLDMSGANVLTF.

The chain combines TRBV7-6 with TRBJ1-1; the D is unclear. Trimming took off 8 bases at V and 5 bases at J, with 15 bases between the two ends. Germline V gene data show CDR1 as SGHVS and CDR2 as FNYEAQ. The CDR3 sequence is 13 residues long. The CDR3 region is CASSQLGKTEAFF. In nucleotides, the CDR3 is TGTGCCAGCTCCCAACTAGGGAAAACTGAAGCTTTCTTT.

This chain uses TRBV18 with TRBJ1-5; the D gene is possibly TRBD1 (5 bases). The CDR3 is made up of 13 amino acids. Germline V gene sequence: CDR1 KGHSH, CDR2 LQKENI. Trimming stripped 6 bases from V and 7 bases from J, with 13 bases between. In DNA form, the CDR3 reads TGTGCCAGCTCCGCGGCAGGGCGGCAGCCCCAGCATTTT. Encoded protein: CASSAAGRQPQHF. Drawing the rest from reference TRBV18 and TRBJ1-5, the complete variable domain is NAGVMQNPRHLVRRRGQEARLRCSPMKGHSHVYWYRQLPEEGLKFMVYLQKENIIDESGMPKERFSAEFPKEGPSILRIQQVVRGDSAAYFCASSAAGRQPQHFGDGTRLSIL.

The rearrangement links TRBV5-5 to TRBJ1-1; D is unresolved. The length of the CDR3 is 15 residues. Between the trimmed V and J ends, which lost 1 base and 2 bases, there was a span of 12 bases. Germline V gene lookup returns CDR1 SGHKS and CDR2 YYEKEE (reference sequence). The CDR3 protein is CASSLWRGINTEAFF. The DNA of the CDR3 is TGTGCCAGCAGCTTGTGGCGTGGCATTAACACTGAAGCTTTCTTT.

The chain combines TRBV25-1 with TRBJ2-4; TRBD1 agrees at 10 bases. The CDR3 is 15 amino acids. V dropped 2 bases and J dropped 9; count of bases not matched to a gene: 7. Germline lookup yields CDR1 MGHDK and CDR2 SYGVNS. The CDR3 DNA reads as TGTGCCAGCAGTGAAGACAGGGGGCTTTCGGGCATTCAGTACTTC. It encodes CASSEDRGLSGIQYF.